A selection of T cell receptor beta chains follows, all from one sample in a study of control samples from healthy donors and cancer patients. The data were produced by immunoSEQ multiplex PCR, yet TCRdb's version contains in-frame clones alone and is incomplete. The profile shows 90,000 to 130,000 clones, approximately 87% of them singletons. Sequenced sample: PBMCs. All receptors come from a woman in her sixties or seventies with lung cancer. The CDR3 runs from the conserved cysteine through the conserved F or W. The D gene is left open where the match is weak. Only part of the rows carry a size: once, few, many, or a class if the clone is expanded.

TRBD1	-	TRBV5-1	TRBJ2-3	CASSKGQGWGTDTQYF	TGCGCCAGCAGCAAAGGACAGGGGTGGGGGACAGATACGCAGTATTTT
TRBD2	-	TRBV29-1	TRBJ2-3	CSVPSGGANTQYF	TGCAGCGTTCCTAGCGGGGGGGCCAATACGCAGTATTTT
-	few	TRBV19	TRBJ2-3	CASSIGLTDTQYF	TGTGCCAGTAGTATAGGCCTCACAGATACGCAGTATTTT
-	-	TRBV6-1	TRBJ1-5	CASSEGRALDQPQHF	TGTGCCAGCAGTGAGGGAAGGGCGTTGGATCAGCCCCAGCATTTT
-	-	TRBV19	TRBJ1-1	CASSISVNTEAFF	TGTGCCAGTAGTATTTCGGTGAACACTGAAGCTTTCTTT
-	-	TRBV7-2	TRBJ2-7	CASSEGGAGSYEQYF	TGTGCCAGCAGCGAGGGGGGGGCGGGATCCTACGAGCAGTACTTC
-	-	TRBV7-8	TRBJ1-2	CASSKIPQGYYGYTF	TGTGCCAGCAGCAAAATACCCCAGGGATACTATGGCTACACCTTC
-	-	TRBV6-5	TRBJ2-3	CASSYSMPQRADTQYF	TGTGCCAGCAGTTACTCGATGCCCCAGAGGGCAGATACGCAGTATTTT
TRBD2	-	TRBV30	TRBJ2-7	CAWSRAGGSHEQYF	TGTGCCTGGAGTCGAGCGGGAGGGAGTCACGAGCAGTACTTC
-	-	TRBV2	TRBJ1-2	CASSERAGAGREYGYTF	TGTGCCAGCAGTGAACGAGCAGGGGCAGGGAGGGAATATGGCTACACCTTC
-	-	TRBV30	TRBJ1-4	CAWSVQGLEKLFF	TGTGCCTGGAGTGTACAGGGCCTCGAAAAACTGTTTTTT
-	-	TRBV5-5	TRBJ1-1	CASSLMAGSTEAFF	TGTGCCAGCAGCTTAATGGCGGGGAGTACTGAAGCTTTCTTT
-	few	TRBV5-1	TRBJ2-7	CASSLGTAAYYEQYF	TGCGCCAGCAGCCTAGGGACCGCGGCATACTACGAGCAGTACTTC
-	once	TRBV11-2	TRBJ2-7	CASSSLRAGEQYF	TGTGCCAGCAGCTCCCTCCGAGCGGGTGAGCAGTACTTC
TRBD1	-	TRBV5-6	TRBJ1-5	CASSRDRDSRSQPQHF	TGTGCCAGCAGCAGGGACAGGGATAGCCGTAGTCAGCCCCAGCATTTT
-	once	TRBV19	TRBJ2-7	CASSTSAWGYEQYF	TGTGCCAGTAGCACCTCGGCTTGGGGGTACGAGCAGTACTTC
TRBD1	-	TRBV5-1	TRBJ2-2	CASSLERGQGNTGELFF	TGCGCCAGCAGCTTGGAGCGTGGACAGGGAAACACCGGGGAGCTGTTTTTT
-	once	TRBV4-1	TRBJ2-5	CASNTMYGAQETQYF	TGCGCCAGCAACACCATGTATGGGGCACAAGAGACCCAGTACTTC
-	-	TRBV6-1	TRBJ1-5	CASSEGGSLNQPQHF	TGTGCCAGCAGTGAAGGCGGGTCTCTGAATCAGCCCCAGCATTTT
TRBD1	-	TRBV6-5	TRBJ1-2	CASQTLTGGGGYTF	TGTGCCAGCCAAACCTTGACAGGGGGGGGTGGCTACACCTTC
TRBD1	-	TRBV5-4	TRBJ1-1	CASSLEGTGSTEAFF	TGTGCCAGCAGCTTGGAGGGGACAGGGAGTACTGAAGCTTTCTTT
-	-	TRBV6-5	TRBJ1-3	CASTLNSGNTIYF	TGTGCCAGCACTCTCAATTCTGGAAACACCATATATTTT
-	-	TRBV6-4	TRBJ1-2	CASSDGPGLYGYTF	TGTGCCAGCAGTGACGGCCCAGGCCTCTATGGCTACACCTTC
-	-	TRBV11-3	TRBJ2-1	CASSFLGVDLVEQFF	TGTGCCAGCAGCTTCCTGGGTGTGGATTTAGTTGAGCAGTTCTTC
-	few	TRBV12-2	TRBJ1-6	CASRLSSLGEPQGNSPLHF	TGTGCAAGTCGCTTAAGTTCATTAGGGGAGCCACAGGGGAATTCACCCCTCCACTTT
-	-	TRBV11-2	TRBJ1-3	CASSFDIPSAGNTIYF	TGTGCCAGCAGCTTTGATATCCCATCAGCTGGAAACACCATATATTTT
-	-	TRBV25-1	TRBJ2-3	CASSEEGGTDTQYF	TGTGCCAGCAGTGAAGAGGGGGGCACAGATACGCAGTATTTT
-	-	TRBV7-2	TRBJ1-1	CASSSDSLNTEAFF	TGTGCCAGCAGCTCGGACAGTCTGAACACTGAAGCTTTCTTT
-	once	TRBV7-8	TRBJ2-1	CASSLAGGQSEQFF	TGTGCCAGCAGCTTAGCGGGGGGGCAAAGTGAGCAGTTCTTC
-	-	TRBV12-3/TRBV12-4	TRBJ1-1	CASSLSAEAFF	TGTGCCAGCAGCCTTTCGGCCGAAGCTTTCTTT
-	-	TRBV10-2	TRBJ1-1	CASSHFPTDMNTEAFF	TGCGCCAGCAGCCACTTCCCGACAGACATGAACACTGAAGCTTTCTTT
-	-	TRBV4-2	TRBJ1-2	CASSPEWGGYTF	TGTGCCAGCAGCCCGGAGTGGGGTGGCTACACCTTC
-	-	TRBV11-2	TRBJ2-3	CASSGNTDTQYF	TGTGCCAGCAGCGGAAACACAGATACGCAGTATTTT
-	-	TRBV18	TRBJ1-2	CASSVDSTYGYTF	TGTGCCAGCTCTGTCGACAGCACCTATGGCTACACCTTC
TRBD1	-	TRBV12-3/TRBV12-4	TRBJ1-1	CASSTSGGTEAFF	TGTGCCAGCAGTACATCAGGGGGCACTGAAGCTTTCTTT